The rows below give T cell receptor beta chains drawn from one sample of a study of T cells after yellow fever vaccination. TCRdb itself ran the 5' RACE reads through MiXCR, one entry per CDR3 protein. The sample carries about 580,000 distinct CDR3 sequences, 17% recorded once. This specimen was PBMCs, taken 5 to 6 days after the first yellow fever vaccination. The receptors originated from a young man who received the YFV17D yellow fever vaccine. Both conserved end residues are part of each CDR3. A D gene is named only where the DNA matches it firmly. Only some rows state a clone size, as once, few, many or a class for expanded clones.

v_call: TRBV12-3/TRBV12-4
j_call: TRBJ1-6
d_call: .
clone_size: few
cdr3_aa: CASSRVDDSPLHF
cdr3_nt: TGTGCCAGCAGTCGAGTGGACGATTCACCCCTCCACTTT

v_call: TRBV27
j_call: TRBJ2-2
d_call: TRBD2
clone_size: few
cdr3_aa: CASRLAVNTGELFF
cdr3_nt: TGTGCCAGTAGACTAGCGGTGAACACCGGGGAGCTGTTTTTT

v_call: TRBV29-1
j_call: TRBJ2-3
d_call: .
clone_size: few
cdr3_aa: CSVEAGHSTDTQYF
cdr3_nt: TGCAGCGTTGAAGCTGGACATTCCACAGATACGCAGTATTTT

v_call: TRBV4-2
j_call: TRBJ2-5
d_call: TRBD2
clone_size: .
cdr3_aa: CASSQYGGVRETQYF
cdr3_nt: TGTGCCAGCAGCCAATATGGGGGGGTCCGGGAGACCCAGTACTTC

v_call: TRBV5-6
j_call: TRBJ1-1
d_call: .
clone_size: .
cdr3_aa: CASSPDNANTEAFF
cdr3_nt: TGTGCCAGCAGCCCCGACAACGCGAACACTGAAGCTTTCTTT

v_call: TRBV27
j_call: TRBJ2-3
d_call: TRBD2
clone_size: few
cdr3_aa: CASSSGRVGGDTQYF
cdr3_nt: TGTGCCAGCAGTTCCGGCAGGGTGGGGGGGGATACGCAGTATTTT

v_call: TRBV5-1
j_call: TRBJ2-3
d_call: .
clone_size: few
cdr3_aa: CASRGDGLGGDTQYF
cdr3_nt: TGCGCCAGCAGGGGCGACGGACTAGGGGGGGATACGCAGTATTTT

v_call: TRBV7-2
j_call: TRBJ1-2
d_call: TRBD1
clone_size: .
cdr3_aa: CASSLALGTGGAGYTF
cdr3_nt: TGTGCCAGCAGCTTAGCCCTGGGGACAGGGGGGGCTGGCTACACCTTC

v_call: TRBV28
j_call: TRBJ2-7
d_call: .
clone_size: .
cdr3_aa: CASWGQESYEQYF
cdr3_nt: TGTGCCTCATGGGGACAAGAATCCTACGAGCAGTACTTC

v_call: TRBV20-1
j_call: TRBJ1-2
d_call: .
clone_size: .
cdr3_aa: CSAREGGVGNGYTF
cdr3_nt: TGCAGTGCTAGGGAAGGTGGGGTGGGGAATGGCTACACCTTC

v_call: TRBV12-3/TRBV12-4
j_call: TRBJ1-5
d_call: .
clone_size: .
cdr3_aa: CASGGDNQPQHF
cdr3_nt: TGTGCCAGCGGAGGGGATAATCAGCCCCAGCATTTT

v_call: TRBV6-5
j_call: TRBJ1-2
d_call: .
clone_size: .
cdr3_aa: CASSSGRADVRGYGYTF
cdr3_nt: TGTGCCAGCAGTTCTGGGAGGGCGGACGTAAGAGGCTATGGCTACACCTTC

v_call: TRBV13
j_call: TRBJ2-7
d_call: TRBD1
clone_size: .
cdr3_aa: CASSLEKGTATYEQYF
cdr3_nt: TGTGCCAGCAGCCTAGAAAAGGGGACAGCCACCTACGAGCAGTACTTC

v_call: TRBV2
j_call: TRBJ1-5
d_call: .
clone_size: .
cdr3_aa: CASRKTVSSNQPQHF
cdr3_nt: TGTGCCAGCAGGAAAACGGTATCTAGCAATCAGCCCCAGCATTTT

v_call: TRBV5-1
j_call: TRBJ2-6
d_call: TRBD1
clone_size: .
cdr3_aa: CASSTTGDAGANVLTF
cdr3_nt: TGCGCCAGCAGCACGACAGGGGATGCTGGGGCCAACGTCCTGACTTTC

v_call: TRBV12-3/TRBV12-4
j_call: TRBJ1-1
d_call: .
clone_size: .
cdr3_aa: CASSFSAGMNTEAFF
cdr3_nt: TGTGCCAGCAGTTTTAGCGCAGGGATGAACACTGAAGCTTTCTTT

v_call: TRBV28
j_call: TRBJ2-5
d_call: .
clone_size: many
cdr3_aa: CASSFYFRDTETQYF
cdr3_nt: TGTGCCAGCAGTTTTTACTTCCGGGACACCGAGACCCAGTACTTC

v_call: TRBV28
j_call: TRBJ1-5
d_call: TRBD1
clone_size: few
cdr3_aa: CASSSLDRGYQPQHF
cdr3_nt: TGTGCCAGCAGTTCCCTAGACAGGGGTTATCAGCCCCAGCATTTT

v_call: TRBV5-1
j_call: TRBJ2-5
d_call: TRBD2
clone_size: few
cdr3_aa: CASSLASGTGETQYF
cdr3_nt: TGCGCCAGCAGCTTAGCTAGCGGGACGGGAGAGACCCAGTACTTC

v_call: TRBV27
j_call: TRBJ2-6
d_call: TRBD2
clone_size: .
cdr3_aa: CAISANGRTGANVLTF
cdr3_nt: TGTGCCATCAGCGCCAACGGGAGGACTGGGGCCAACGTCCTGACTTTC

v_call: TRBV30
j_call: TRBJ1-1
d_call: .
clone_size: .
cdr3_aa: CAWSRGDTINTEAFF
cdr3_nt: TGTGCCTGGAGCCGTGGGGACACTATAAACACTGAAGCTTTCTTT

v_call: TRBV5-1
j_call: TRBJ1-4
d_call: TRBD1
clone_size: few
cdr3_aa: CASSPGTDNEKLFF
cdr3_nt: TGCGCCAGCAGCCCCGGGACAGATAATGAAAAACTGTTTTTT